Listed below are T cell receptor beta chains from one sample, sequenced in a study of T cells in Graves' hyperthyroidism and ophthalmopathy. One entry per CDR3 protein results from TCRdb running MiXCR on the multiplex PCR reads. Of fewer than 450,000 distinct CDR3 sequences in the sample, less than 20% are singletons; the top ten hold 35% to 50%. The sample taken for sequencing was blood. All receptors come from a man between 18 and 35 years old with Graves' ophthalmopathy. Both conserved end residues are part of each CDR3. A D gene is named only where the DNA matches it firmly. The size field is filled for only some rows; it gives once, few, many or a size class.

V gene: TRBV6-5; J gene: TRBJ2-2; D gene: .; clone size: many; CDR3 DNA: TGTGCCAGCAGTTACAGTTTCGCGGTGAACACCGGGGAGCTGTTTTTT; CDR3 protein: CASSYSFAVNTGELFF
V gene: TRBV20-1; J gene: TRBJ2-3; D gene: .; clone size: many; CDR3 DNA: TGCAGTGTCTCAGGAATTGCAGATACGCAGTATTTT; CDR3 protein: CSVSGIADTQYF
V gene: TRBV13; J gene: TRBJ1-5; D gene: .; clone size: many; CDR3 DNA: TGTGCCAGCAGCCCTAGAGGCAATCAGCCCCAGCATTTT; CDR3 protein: CASSPRGNQPQHF
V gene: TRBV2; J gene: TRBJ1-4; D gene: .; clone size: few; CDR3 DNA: TGTGCCAGCAGACCCACCCTTTTTTCCTTCGAAAAACTGTTTTTT; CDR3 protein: CASRPTLFSFEKLFF
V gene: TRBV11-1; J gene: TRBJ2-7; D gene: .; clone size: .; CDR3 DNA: TGTGCCAGCAGCTTAATGGGACTGATTGATTACGAGCAGTACTTC; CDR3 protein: CASSLMGLIDYEQYF
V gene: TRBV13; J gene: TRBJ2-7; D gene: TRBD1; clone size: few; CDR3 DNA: TGTGCCAGCAGTTATGAGCCGGGACAGTACTACGAGCAGTACTTC; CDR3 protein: CASSYEPGQYYEQYF
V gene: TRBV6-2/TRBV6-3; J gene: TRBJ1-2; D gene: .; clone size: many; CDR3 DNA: TGTGCCAGCGATTACGGGGGGGCTTCGAGACTTGGCTACACCTTC; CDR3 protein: CASDYGGASRLGYTF
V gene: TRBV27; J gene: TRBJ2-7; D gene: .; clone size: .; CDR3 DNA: TGTGCCAGCAGTTCCCTGGATTGGAACGAGCAGTACTTC; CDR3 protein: CASSSLDWNEQYF
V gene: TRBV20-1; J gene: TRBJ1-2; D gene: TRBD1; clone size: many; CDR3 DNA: TGCAGTGCTAGTGCCCTAGCCGGGACAGGGGGGCATGGCTACACCTTC; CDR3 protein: CSASALAGTGGHGYTF
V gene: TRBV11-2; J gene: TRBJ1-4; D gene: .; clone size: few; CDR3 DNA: TGTGCCAGCAGCTTAGGGCGGGGTACAACAACTAATGAAAAACTGTTTTTT; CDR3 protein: CASSLGRGTTTNEKLFF
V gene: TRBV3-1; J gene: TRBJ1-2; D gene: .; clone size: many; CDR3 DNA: TGTGCCAGCAGCCTGATGAATTCCGACGGCTATGGCTACACCTTC; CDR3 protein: CASSLMNSDGYGYTF
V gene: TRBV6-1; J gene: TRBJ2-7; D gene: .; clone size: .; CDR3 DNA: TGTGCCAGCAGTGAATATCTGGGTCCCTACGAGCAGTACTTC; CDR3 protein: CASSEYLGPYEQYF
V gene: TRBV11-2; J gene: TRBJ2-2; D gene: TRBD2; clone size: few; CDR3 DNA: TGTGCCAGCAGCTTTCAGGCGCTAGCGGCTAACACCGGGGAGCTGTTTTTT; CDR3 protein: CASSFQALAANTGELFF